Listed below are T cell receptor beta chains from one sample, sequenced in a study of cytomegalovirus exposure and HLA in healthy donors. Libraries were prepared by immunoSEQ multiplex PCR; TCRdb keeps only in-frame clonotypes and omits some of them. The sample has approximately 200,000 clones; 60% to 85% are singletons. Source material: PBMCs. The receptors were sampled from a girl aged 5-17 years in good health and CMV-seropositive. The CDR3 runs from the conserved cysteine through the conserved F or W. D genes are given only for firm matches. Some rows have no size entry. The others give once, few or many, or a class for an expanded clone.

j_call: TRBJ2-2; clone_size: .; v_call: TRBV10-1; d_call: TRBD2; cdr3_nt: TGCGCCAGCAGTGAGTTCCCGGGACTAGCGGGGCACAAAGAAGGGGAGCTGTTTTTT; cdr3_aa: CASSEFPGLAGHKEGELFF
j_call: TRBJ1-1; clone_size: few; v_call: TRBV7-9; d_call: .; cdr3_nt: TGTGCCAGCAGCTCACTTGGGCAGATTCTTGGCACTGAAGCTTTCTTT; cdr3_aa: CASSSLGQILGTEAFF
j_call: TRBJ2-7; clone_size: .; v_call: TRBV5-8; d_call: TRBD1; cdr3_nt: TGTGCCAGCAGCTCCGGGACAGGACATAGCTACGAGCAGTACTTC; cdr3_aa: CASSSGTGHSYEQYF
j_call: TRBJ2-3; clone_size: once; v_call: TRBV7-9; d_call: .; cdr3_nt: TGTGCCAGCAGCTTGATTGGGCTCGATACGCAGTATTTT; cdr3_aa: CASSLIGLDTQYF
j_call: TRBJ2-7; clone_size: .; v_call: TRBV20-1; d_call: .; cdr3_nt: TGCAGTGCTTTGAGTGCCTACGAGCAGTACTTC; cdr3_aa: CSALSAYEQYF
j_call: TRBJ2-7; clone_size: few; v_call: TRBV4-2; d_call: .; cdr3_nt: TGTGCCAGCAGCCAAGTCGGGAGAGGGACAGCGACACACGAGCAGTACTTC; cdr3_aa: CASSQVGRGTATHEQYF
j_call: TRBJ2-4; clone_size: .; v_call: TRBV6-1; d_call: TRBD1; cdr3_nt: TGTGCCAGCAGTGAAGGACAGGGTGTAAGTAGGAACATTCAGTACTTC; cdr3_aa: CASSEGQGVSRNIQYF
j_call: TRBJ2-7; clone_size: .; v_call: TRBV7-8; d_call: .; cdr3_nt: TGTGCCAGCAGCTTAGTGCAGGGACAAATCTACGAGCAGTACTTC; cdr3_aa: CASSLVQGQIYEQYF
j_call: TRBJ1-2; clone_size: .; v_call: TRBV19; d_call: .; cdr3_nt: TGTGCCAGTAGTCCCTTGGACACTTCTAACTATGGCTACACCTTC; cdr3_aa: CASSPLDTSNYGYTF
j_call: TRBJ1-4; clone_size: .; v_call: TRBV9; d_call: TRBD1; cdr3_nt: TGTGCCAGCAGCGCGGGACAGGGGATAGGTGGAGAAAAACTGTTTTTT; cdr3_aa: CASSAGQGIGGEKLFF
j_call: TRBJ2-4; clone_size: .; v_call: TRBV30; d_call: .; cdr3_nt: TGTGCCTGGAGTGTACCGGGGGGCTCAGGCATTCAGTACTTC; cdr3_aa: CAWSVPGGSGIQYF
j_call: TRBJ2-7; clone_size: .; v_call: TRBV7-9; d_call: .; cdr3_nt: TGTGCCAGCAGCGGGCAGGATAGCTCCTACGAGCAGTACTTC; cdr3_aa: CASSGQDSSYEQYF
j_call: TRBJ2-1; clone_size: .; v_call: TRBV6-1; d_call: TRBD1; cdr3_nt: TGTGCCAGCAGTGAAGGGACAGGGGACTACAATGAGCAGTTCTTC; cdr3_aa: CASSEGTGDYNEQFF
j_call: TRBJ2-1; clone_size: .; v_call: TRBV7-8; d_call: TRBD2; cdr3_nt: TGTGCCAGCAGCTTAGGGTGGGGCGGGGGGAATGAGCAGTTCTTC; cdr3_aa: CASSLGWGGGNEQFF
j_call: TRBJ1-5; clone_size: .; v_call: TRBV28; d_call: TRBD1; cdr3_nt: TGTGCCAGCAGGGCCAAAATGACAGGGAAGGCTGAGGTCAATCAGCCCCAGCATTTT; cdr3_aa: CASRAKMTGKAEVNQPQHF
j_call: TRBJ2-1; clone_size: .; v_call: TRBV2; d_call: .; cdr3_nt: TGTGCCAGCAGTGAACCTTTCCAGGTTGAGCAGTTCTTC; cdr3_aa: CASSEPFQVEQFF
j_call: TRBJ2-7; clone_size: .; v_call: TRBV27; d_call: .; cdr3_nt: TGTGCCAGCAGCACCTCCTCCAGGGGCTGGTACGAGCAGTACTTC; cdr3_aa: CASSTSSRGWYEQYF
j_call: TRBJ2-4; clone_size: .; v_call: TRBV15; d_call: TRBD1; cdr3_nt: TGTGCCACCAGCAGGTCAATCGGGACAGGGGACATTCAGTACTTC; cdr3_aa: CATSRSIGTGDIQYF
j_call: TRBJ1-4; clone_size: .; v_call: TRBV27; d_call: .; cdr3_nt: TGTGCCAGCAGTTTGTTCAGTACAACTAATGAAAAACTGTTTTTT; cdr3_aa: CASSLFSTTNEKLFF
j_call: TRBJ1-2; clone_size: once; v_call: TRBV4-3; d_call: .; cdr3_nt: TGCGCCAGCAGCCAAGGGACAGCGGCGAACTATGGCTACACCTTC; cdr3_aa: CASSQGTAANYGYTF
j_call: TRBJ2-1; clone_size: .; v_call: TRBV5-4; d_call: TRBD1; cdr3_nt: TGTGCCAGCAGAATGGACAGGGGGAAGGACAATGAGCAGTTCTTC; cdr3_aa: CASRMDRGKDNEQFF
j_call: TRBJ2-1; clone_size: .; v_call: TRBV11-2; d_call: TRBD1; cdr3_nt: TGTGCCAGCAGCTTCGGACAGGGGCATGAGCAGTTCTTC; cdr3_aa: CASSFGQGHEQFF
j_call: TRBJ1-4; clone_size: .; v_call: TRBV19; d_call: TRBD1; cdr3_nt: TGTGCCAGTAGTACCCCGACCGGGACAGGGAATGAAAAACTGTTTTTT; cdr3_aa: CASSTPTGTGNEKLFF
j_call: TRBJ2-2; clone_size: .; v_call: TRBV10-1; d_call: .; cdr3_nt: TGCGCCAGCAGTGATAGGCAGGGTGATACCGGGGAGCTGTTTTTT; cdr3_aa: CASSDRQGDTGELFF
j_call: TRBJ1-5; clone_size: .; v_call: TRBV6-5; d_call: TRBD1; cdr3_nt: TGTGCCAGCAGTCCCCGGGACAGAAAAAATCAGCCCCAGCATTTT; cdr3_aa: CASSPRDRKNQPQHF